This TCR beta chain was retrieved from a study of blood T cell repertoires in COVID-19. Looking at the study overall: The samples span acute and convalescent COVID-19 from the United States, Italy and Spain.

Per the original methods: Estimated nucleated cell counts came from reference gene primer amplification. Generated by immunoSEQ multiplex PCR, the TCRdb table keeps only in-frame clones and is missing some. The V and J calls and clone size are taken from that table; D and trimming were inferred from the DNA. The sample lists 60,000 to 75,000 clones, 86% occurring once. The CDR3 contains 14 residues. Trimming stripped 0 bases from V and 6 bases from J, with 13 bases between. In germline, CDR1 is SGHRS, CDR2 YFSETQ. The rearrangement joins TRBV5-1 to TRBJ2-7, with a possible D match to TRBD1 (5 bases). This receptor was obtained from a woman in her sixties or seventies with acute or convalescent COVID-19. The sequencing sample was made of peripheral blood. In DNA form, the CDR3 reads TGCGCCAGCAGCTTGGCCGAGCAGGGCCGCGAGCAGTACTTC. This gives the protein CASSLAEQGREQYF.